The T cell receptor (beta chain) under discussion was sequenced for a study of T cells in Graves' hyperthyroidism and ophthalmopathy. Study-level background: Any treatment followed the collection of peripheral blood at initial diagnosis.

It was RNA transcripts that yielded the amplified TCR beta CDR3 regions. In the first-round RT-PCR of the TCR CDR3, the HTBI primer set was used. TCRdb itself ran the multiplex PCR reads through MiXCR, one entry per CDR3 protein. The sample holds under 750,000 distinct CDR3 sequences, around 19% seen once. CDR1 SGHAT and CDR2 FQNNGV come from the germline V gene. V was pared by 6 bases and J by 1 base, with 5 bases of the junction left unmatched. The CDR3 has 15 residues. The chain joins TRBV11-2 to TRBJ2-7; TRBD1 matches at 11 bases. The source is a woman aged 45-65 years with Graves' hyperthyroidism that later progressed to Graves' ophthalmopathy. Sequencing was done on a sample of blood. The chain's CDR3 is CASSHGTGGSYEQYF. CDR3 bases: TGTGCCAGCAGTCACGGGACAGGGGGTTCCTACGAGCAGTACTTC.